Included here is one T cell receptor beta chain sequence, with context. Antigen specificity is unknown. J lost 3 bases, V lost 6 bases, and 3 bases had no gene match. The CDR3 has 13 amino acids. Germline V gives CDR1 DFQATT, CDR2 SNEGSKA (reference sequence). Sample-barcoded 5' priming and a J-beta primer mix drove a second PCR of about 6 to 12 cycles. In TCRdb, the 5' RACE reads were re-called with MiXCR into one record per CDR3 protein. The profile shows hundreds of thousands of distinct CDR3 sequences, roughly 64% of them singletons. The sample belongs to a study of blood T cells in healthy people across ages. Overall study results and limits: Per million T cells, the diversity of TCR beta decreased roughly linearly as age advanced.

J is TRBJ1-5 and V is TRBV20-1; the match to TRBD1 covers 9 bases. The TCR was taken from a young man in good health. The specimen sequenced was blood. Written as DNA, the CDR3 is TGCAGTGCAAGGGACAGGGACAATCAGCCCCAGCATTTT. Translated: CSARDRDNQPQHF.